This T cell receptor beta chain is drawn from a study of shared clonotypes between healthy human individuals (dated by TCRdb to between 2020 and 2021). The study in broad terms: The cohort comprised a couple of women and a few men aged 18 to 49 years. To increase sequencing depth and limit assay-specific biases, different laboratories used diverse techniques to prepare libraries and sequence TCR repertoires. Blood TCR repertoires of about five healthy adults were deeply sequenced to estimate repertoire size and the extent of clonotype sharing between individuals. Each donor's leukapheresis produced roughly between roughly 0.85 and 9 billion PBMCs.

Trimming at the junction amounts to 2 bases on V and 5 bases on J, and the germline ends lie 4 bases apart. The CDR1 and CDR2 encoded by the germline V gene are MRHNA and SNTAGT. The CDR3 runs 12 residues from the cysteine to the phenylalanine. The entry retains the CDR3 DNA only, 36 bases that are in frame from base 1. Here is what the overall study found, with its caveats: The genetic and exposure-history diversity represented was limited by the small number of donors. Sampling was limited to blood, and TCR repertoires in tissue likely differ from TCR repertoires in blood. Pairwise subsampling led to the expectation that sequencing depth would affect the degree of clonotype sharing among donors.

Using the deep immunoSEQ assay, multiplex PCR amplified TCR CDR3 regions from genomic DNA. Extracted genomic DNA from each cell subset was distributed evenly across all wells of several immunoSEQ 96-well plates, and each plate was treated as a replicate. Each replicate PCR for unsorted PBMC received 300 to 350 ng genomic DNA, equal to about 30,000 T cell genomes. Unsorted PBMC genomic DNA was sequenced across ten immunoSEQ deep assay plates. Purified libraries were quantified with a Qubit 3.0 fluorometer, sized on a Bioanalyzer 2100, and re-quantified with the KAPA Library Quantification kit. Each immunoSEQ 96-well plate was sequenced on its own single-read 150-cycle Illumina NextSeq 550 flow cell. The authors' analysis ran thus. Because the immunoSEQ output held only junctional sequences and lacked quality scores, the filtering could not match the filtering applied to full-length reads. Sequences were annotated with PyIR, a Python wrapper for IgBLAST v1.9, using IMGT germline references to assign V/J genes and CDR3. Reads with weak V/J assignments (E-value above 1e-6), missing CDR3, stop codons, out-of-frame junctions, or ambiguous translated residues were removed. A V3J clonotype was defined by an identical inferred V gene, J gene, and CDR3 amino acid sequence. Percentage overlap between repertoires was computed as shared unique clonotypes divided by the size of the smaller repertoire. Repertoire richness was assessed with RTK rarefaction, the Chao1 estimator, and Recon v2.1 estimates of unobserved clonotypes. In TCRdb, the immuneACCESS table is reduced to in-frame sequences with V and J assigned. These tables do not hold every clone; where another copy was compared, an unresolved V gene accounts for under half, and the others remain unexplained. That table gives V, J and clone size, and the DNA gave D and trimming. For this sample the table gives 490,000 or so clones, of which 76% were detected only once. The ten top clones hold 13% of the sample.

The table lists this clone with a few counts. The target of this receptor is not known. No base qualities exist here, and no much larger clone lies one base off it. The donors were healthy, HIV-negative adults with no recently reported acute infections or vaccinations. Only Caucasian adults living in Nashville, Tennessee, USA were represented among the donors. For unsorted samples, some 100 million PBMCs were counted and genomic DNA was extracted with the QIAamp DNA Blood Mini kit. Blood was collected by leukapheresis, and PBMCs were isolated by Ficoll-Histopaque density gradient centrifugation and then cryopreserved in liquid nitrogen vapor phase.

This TCR came from a woman in her forties in good health. Some clones in this sample may be carry-over from other donors' samples. Material: PBMCs. The chain is assembled from TRBV6-4 and TRBJ1-5, with the D segment identity uncertain. The nucleotides read TGTGCCAGCAGTGACAGATATCAGCCCCAGCATTTT. Its amino acids are CASSDRYQPQHF.